One sample yielded the 10 T cell receptor beta chains listed below, sequenced in a study of OX40 agonist ivuxolimab in advanced cancers. The table came from immunoSEQ multiplex PCR; TCRdb's copy has only in-frame clones and leaves some out. The table records fewer than 35,000 clones, 80% to 85% of them present only once. The starting material was CD4+ or CD8+ T cells sorted from blood, obtained in a trial of the OX40 agonist ivuxolimab. The receptors were sampled from an adult with an advanced solid tumor such as melanoma, head and neck, liver or kidney cancer.

This clone appeared once. The V gene is TRBV6-5, the J gene TRBJ2-5; D gene unclear. This CDR3 has 15 amino acids. Trimming stripped 5 bases from V and 3 bases from J, with 16 bases between. Germline CDR1 is MNHEY and CDR2 is SVGAGI. The CDR3 sequence: CASSPGSAPKETQYF. In DNA, the CDR3 is TGTGCCAGCAGTCCGGGTTCGGCCCCCAAAGAGACCCAGTACTTC.

The chain carries TRBV29-1 and TRBJ1-1; no firm D call. The V end was cut by 1 base, the J end by 3 bases, with 9 bases between. CDR1 and CDR2 from the germline V gene are SQVTM and ANQGSEA. The CDR3 covers 13 residues. This CDR3 is CSVEGVRDTEAFF. The CDR3 nucleotides read TGCAGCGTTGAAGGGGTGCGGGACACTGAAGCTTTCTTT. Looking up the rest from reference TRBV29-1 and TRBJ1-1 gives the full variable domain: SAVISQKPSRDICQRGTSLTIQCQVDSQVTMMFWYRQQPGQSLTLIATANQGSEATYESGFVIDKFPISRPNLTFSTLTVSNMSPEDSSIYLCSVEGVRDTEAFFGQGTRLTVV.

This chain links TRBV2 with TRBJ1-2; the D is unclear. V lost 3 bases and J 2 bases, leaving 10 bases between the germline ends. The germline gives CDR1 SNHLY, CDR2 FYNNEI. This CDR3 has 14 amino acids. This CDR3 reads CASSELGGNYGYTF. CDR3 bases: TGTGCCAGCAGTGAGCTAGGCGGGAACTATGGCTACACCTTC.

V gene TRBV25-1 combines with J gene TRBJ2-3; 12 positions agree with TRBD2. The CDR3 consists of 16 residues. Germline V CDR1 and CDR2: MGHDK, SYGVNS. J lost 3 bases, V lost 4 bases, and 5 bases had no gene match. This chain's CDR3 is CASSVLAGGRTDTQYF. CDR3 nucleotides: TGTGCCAGCAGTGTCCTAGCGGGGGGGCGGACAGATACGCAGTATTTT.

The chain recombines TRBV5-4 with TRBJ2-7, with 13 bases that match TRBD2. The assigned J gene may be wrong: the sequence end matches TRBJ2-1 better. This CDR3 comprises 17 residues. Germline-derived CDR1 and CDR2 are SGHNT and YYREEE (reference sequence). DNA of the CDR3: TGTGCCAGCAACCTACTAGCGGGGGGGCTCAATTACAATGAGCAGTTCTTC. It specifies CASNLLAGGLNYNEQFF.

The rearrangement links TRBV9 to TRBJ2-2, with 7 bases lining up with TRBD1. The germline V gene has CDR1 SGDLS and CDR2 YYNGEE. The CDR3 has 16 amino acids. With 3 bases clipped from V and 5 bases from J, the junction kept 10 bases outside the gene matches. In DNA form, the CDR3 reads TGTGCCAGCAGCGCATCGGGACAGAGAAAGACCGGGGAGCTGTTTTTT. Translated: CASSASGQRKTGELFF.

V gene TRBV5-1 combines with J gene TRBJ2-6; 7 bases fit TRBD2. Trimming removed 1 base from V and 3 bases from J; junction bases left unmatched: 16. The CDR3 extends over 20 amino acids. Germline assignment: CDR1 SGHRS and CDR2 YFSETQ. The CDR3 region is CASSLLIGGGRYHGANVLTF. The CDR3 nucleotides read TGCGCCAGCAGCTTGCTTATTGGCGGGGGAAGGTATCATGGGGCCAACGTCCTGACTTTC. Drawing the rest from reference TRBV5-1 and TRBJ2-6, the complete variable domain is KAGVTQTPRYLIKTRGQQVTLSCSPISGHRSVSWYQQTPGQGLQFLFEYFSETQRNKGNFPGRFSGRQFSNSRSEMNVSTLELGDSALYLCASSLLIGGGRYHGANVLTFGAGSRLTVL.

The chain employs TRBV2 and TRBJ2-5; D may be TRBD2 (5 bases). Looked up from germline, CDR1 is SNHLY and CDR2 is FYNNEI. The ends were cut back, 6 bases at V and 5 bases at J, with 13 bases in the middle. CDR3 length: 13 residues. CDR3 coding DNA: TGTGCCAGCAGCCCCGGGATTTGGGAGACCCAGTACTTC. Its protein is CASSPGIWETQYF.

The chain couples TRBV19 to TRBJ1-2; D is undetermined. The CDR3 runs 11 residues. CDR1 and CDR2 (germline): LNHDA, SQIVND (reference sequence). Trimming shortened V by 7 bases and J by 4 bases, and 7 bases separated the two germline ends. CDR3 protein: CASIQPYGYTF. CDR3 nucleotides: TGTGCCAGTATACAGCCCTATGGCTACACCTTC.

This clone appeared once. The V call is TRBV30, the J call TRBJ2-5; D remains ambiguous. Germline assignment: CDR1 GTSNPN and CDR2 SVGIG (reference sequence). The CDR3 contains 15 residues. V shed 1 base and J shed 1 base, with 13 bases lying between them. CDR3 amino acids: CAWSGGYPSQETQYF. The CDR3 DNA reads as TGTGCCTGGAGTGGGGGATATCCTTCCCAAGAGACCCAGTACTTC.